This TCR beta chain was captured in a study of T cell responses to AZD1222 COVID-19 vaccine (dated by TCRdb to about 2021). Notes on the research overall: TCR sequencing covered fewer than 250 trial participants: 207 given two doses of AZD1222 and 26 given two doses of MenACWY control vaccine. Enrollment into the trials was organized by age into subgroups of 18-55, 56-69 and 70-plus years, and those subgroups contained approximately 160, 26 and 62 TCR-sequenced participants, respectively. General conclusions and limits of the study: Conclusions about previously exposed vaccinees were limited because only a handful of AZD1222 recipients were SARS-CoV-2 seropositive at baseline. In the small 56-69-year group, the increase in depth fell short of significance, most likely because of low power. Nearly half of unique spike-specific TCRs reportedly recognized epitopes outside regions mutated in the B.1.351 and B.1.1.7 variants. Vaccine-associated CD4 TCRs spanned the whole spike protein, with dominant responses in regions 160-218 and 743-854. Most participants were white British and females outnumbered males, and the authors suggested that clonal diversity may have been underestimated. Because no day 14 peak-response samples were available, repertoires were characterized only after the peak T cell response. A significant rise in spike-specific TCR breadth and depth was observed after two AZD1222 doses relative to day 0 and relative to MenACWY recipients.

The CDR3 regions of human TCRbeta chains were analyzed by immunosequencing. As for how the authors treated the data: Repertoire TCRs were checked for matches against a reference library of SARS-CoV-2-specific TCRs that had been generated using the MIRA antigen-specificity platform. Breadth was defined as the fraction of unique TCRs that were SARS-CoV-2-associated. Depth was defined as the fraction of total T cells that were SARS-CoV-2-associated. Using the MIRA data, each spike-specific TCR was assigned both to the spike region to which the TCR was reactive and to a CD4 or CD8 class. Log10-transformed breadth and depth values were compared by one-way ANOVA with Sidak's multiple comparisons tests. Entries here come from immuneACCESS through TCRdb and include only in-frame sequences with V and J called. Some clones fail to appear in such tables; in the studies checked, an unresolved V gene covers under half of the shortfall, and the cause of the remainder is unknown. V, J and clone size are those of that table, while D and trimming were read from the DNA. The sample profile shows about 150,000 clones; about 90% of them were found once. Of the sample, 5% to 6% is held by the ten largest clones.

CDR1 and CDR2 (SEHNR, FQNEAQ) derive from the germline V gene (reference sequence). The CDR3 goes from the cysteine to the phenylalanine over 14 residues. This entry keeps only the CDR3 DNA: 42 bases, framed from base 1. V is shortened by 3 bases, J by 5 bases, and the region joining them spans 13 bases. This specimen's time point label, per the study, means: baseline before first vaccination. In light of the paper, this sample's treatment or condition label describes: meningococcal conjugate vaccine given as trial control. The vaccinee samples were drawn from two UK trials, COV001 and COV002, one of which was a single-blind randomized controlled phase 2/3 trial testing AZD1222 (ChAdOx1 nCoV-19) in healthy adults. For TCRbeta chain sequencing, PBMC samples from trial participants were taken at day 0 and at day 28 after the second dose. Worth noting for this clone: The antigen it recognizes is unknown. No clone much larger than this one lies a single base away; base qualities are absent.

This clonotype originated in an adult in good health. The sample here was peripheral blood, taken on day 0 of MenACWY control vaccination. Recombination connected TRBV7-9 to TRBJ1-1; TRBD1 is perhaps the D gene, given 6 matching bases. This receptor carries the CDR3 CASSFFQGKTEAFF. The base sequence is TGTGCCAGCAGCTTTTTCCAGGGGAAGACTGAAGCTTTCTTT.